This T cell receptor beta chain came from a study of T cell repertoires in cytomegalovirus infection. Only a few counts were recorded for this clonotype. Its antigen remains unknown. TCRdb independently ran MiXCR on the reads; one entry per CDR3 protein. The table includes about a million distinct CDR3 sequences, approximately 31% detected once. The CDR3 spans 15 residues. Germline loops: CDR1 SGHTA, CDR2 FQGNSA. Trimming removed 5 bases from V and 6 bases from J, with 18 bases in between. The TCR comes from a human donor in good health (CMV status not recorded). Some clones in this sample may be carry-over from other donors' samples. Sequencing used cultured CD8+ T cells from PBMCs, obtained from culture after CMV antigen stimulation. The genes are TRBV7-2 and TRBJ2-3, with a weak D call TRBD2 (6 bases). The CDR3 sequence: CASSVNRDWTDTQYF. The CDR3 coding sequence is TGTGCCAGCAGCGTAAACCGGGACTGGACGGATACGCAGTATTTT.